The present T cell receptor beta chain was sequenced within a study of CXCR3-negative and CXCR3-positive naive CD8 T cells. TRB cDNA libraries were made by UMI-labeled 5' RACE. TCRdb re-analyzed the 5' RACE reads; it lists each CDR3 protein once, without DNA. This sample contains about 41,000 distinct CDR3 sequences. Study-wide results and caveats: No difference in surface CD5 was seen between naive subsets, and TCR strength was inferred from TRB CDR3 properties. Diversity ran similarly high across both naive subsets but far lower in memory CD8+ cells.

Points on this clonotype: Its cognate antigen is unknown.

The germline V gene encodes CDR1 MGHRA and CDR2 YSYEKL. The CDR3 is 13 amino acids. Sequences were obtained from memory CD8+ T cells from blood. The clonotype was recovered from a human donor in good health. Some clones in this sample may be carry-over from other donors' samples. The V gene is TRBV4-1, the J gene TRBJ2-1. CDR3 sequence reads: CASSPTSVFEQFF.